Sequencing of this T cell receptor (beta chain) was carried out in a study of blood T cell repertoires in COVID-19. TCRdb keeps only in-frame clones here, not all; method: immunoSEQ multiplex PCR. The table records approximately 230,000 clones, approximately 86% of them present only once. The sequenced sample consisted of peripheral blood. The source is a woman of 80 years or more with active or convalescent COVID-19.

This CDR3 reads CASSSQALQNNEQFF. DNA of the CDR3: TGCGCCAGCAGCTCTCAGGCCCTTCAAAACAATGAGCAGTTCTTC. V is TRBV5-1 and J is TRBJ2-1; D call uncertain. The V gene lost 3 bases and the J gene lost 5 bases, with 15 bases spanning the gap. From germline, CDR1 is SGHRS and CDR2 YFSETQ. This CDR3 has 15 residues.